This note documents a single T cell receptor (beta chain) sequence. This entry belongs to a study of blood T cell repertoires in COVID-19. Study-level background: Italy, Spain and the United States were the sources of the convalescent and acute COVID-19 samples. T cells, B-cell-depleted T cells, or PBMCs provided the cDNA or gDNA that served as material.

In the authors' methods: Counts of nucleated cells, estimated from reference gene primer amplification, were obtained. This table comes from immunoSEQ multiplex PCR, and its TCRdb copy is limited to in-frame clones, with some not included. D and trimming were read from the DNA, whereas the V and J calls and clone size are those reported in that table. The repertoire holds around 85,000 clones, with 87% as singletons. The CDR3 covers 12 residues. Unmatched junction bases numbered 0, after V lost 1 base and J lost 8 bases. Germline V CDR1 and CDR2: LGHNA, YSLEER. The sequence was collected from a man in his sixties with acute or convalescent COVID-19. Sequencing was performed on peripheral blood. The chain links TRBV4-3 to TRBJ1-1, with TRBD1 identical over 8 bases. The CDR3 loop reads CASSQGTGEAFF. Written as DNA, the CDR3 is TGCGCCAGCAGCCAAGGGACAGGGGAAGCTTTCTTT.